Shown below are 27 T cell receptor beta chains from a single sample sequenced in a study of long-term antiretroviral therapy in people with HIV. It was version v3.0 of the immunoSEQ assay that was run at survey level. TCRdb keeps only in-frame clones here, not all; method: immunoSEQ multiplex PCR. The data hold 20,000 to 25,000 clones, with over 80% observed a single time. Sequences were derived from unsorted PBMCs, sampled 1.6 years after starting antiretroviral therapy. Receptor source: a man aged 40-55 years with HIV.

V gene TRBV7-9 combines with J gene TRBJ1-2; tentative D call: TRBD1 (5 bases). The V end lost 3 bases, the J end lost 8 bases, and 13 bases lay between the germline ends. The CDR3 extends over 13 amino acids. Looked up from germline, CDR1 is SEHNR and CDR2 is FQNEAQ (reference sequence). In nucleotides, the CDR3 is TGTGCCAGCAGCTTCGGGGGGGATGAGGGCTACACCTTC. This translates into CASSFGGDEGYTF.

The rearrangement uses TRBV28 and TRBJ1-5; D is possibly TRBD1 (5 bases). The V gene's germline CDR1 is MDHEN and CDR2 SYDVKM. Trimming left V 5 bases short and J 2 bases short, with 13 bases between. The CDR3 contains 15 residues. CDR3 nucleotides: TGTGCCAGCAGTCCGGGACGGCCAGGCAATCAGCCCCAGCATTTT. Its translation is CASSPGRPGNQPQHF.

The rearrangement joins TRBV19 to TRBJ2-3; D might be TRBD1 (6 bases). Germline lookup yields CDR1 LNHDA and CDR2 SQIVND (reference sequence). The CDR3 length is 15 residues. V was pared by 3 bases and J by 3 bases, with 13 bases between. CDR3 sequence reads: CASSMGWGRTDTQYF. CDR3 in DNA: TGTGCCAGTAGTATGGGCTGGGGGCGGACAGATACGCAGTATTTT.

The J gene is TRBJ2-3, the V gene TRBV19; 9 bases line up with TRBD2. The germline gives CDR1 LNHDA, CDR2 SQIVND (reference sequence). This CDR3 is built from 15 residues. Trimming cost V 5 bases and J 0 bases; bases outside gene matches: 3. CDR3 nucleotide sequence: TGTGCCAGTAGTCTGACTAGCGGTAGCACAGATACGCAGTATTTT. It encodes CASSLTSGSTDTQYF.

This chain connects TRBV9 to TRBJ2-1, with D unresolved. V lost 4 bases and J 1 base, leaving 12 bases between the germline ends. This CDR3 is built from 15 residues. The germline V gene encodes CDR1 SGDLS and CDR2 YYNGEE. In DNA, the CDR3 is TGTGCCAGCAGCTCGATGGTGGGGTCCTACAATGAGCAGTTCTTC. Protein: CASSSMVGSYNEQFF.

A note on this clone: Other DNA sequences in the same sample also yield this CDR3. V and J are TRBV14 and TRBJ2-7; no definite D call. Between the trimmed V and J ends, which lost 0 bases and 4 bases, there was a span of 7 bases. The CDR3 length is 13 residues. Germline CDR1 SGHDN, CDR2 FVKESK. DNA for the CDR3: TGTGCCAGCAGCCAAGATCTCGGGTACGAGCAGTACTTC. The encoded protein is CASSQDLGYEQYF.

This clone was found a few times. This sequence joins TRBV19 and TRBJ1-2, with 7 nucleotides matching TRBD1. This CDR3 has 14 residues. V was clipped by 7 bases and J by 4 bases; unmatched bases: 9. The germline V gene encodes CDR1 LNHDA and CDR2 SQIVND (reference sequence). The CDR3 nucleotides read TGTGCCAGTATCGGGACAGAGAGGAGCTATGGCTACACCTTC. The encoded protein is CASIGTERSYGYTF.

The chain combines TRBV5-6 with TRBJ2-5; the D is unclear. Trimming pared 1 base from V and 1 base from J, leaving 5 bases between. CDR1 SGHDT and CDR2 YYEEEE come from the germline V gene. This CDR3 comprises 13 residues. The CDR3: CASSLPIQETQYF. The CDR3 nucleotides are TGTGCCAGCAGCTTGCCAATCCAAGAGACCCAGTACTTC.

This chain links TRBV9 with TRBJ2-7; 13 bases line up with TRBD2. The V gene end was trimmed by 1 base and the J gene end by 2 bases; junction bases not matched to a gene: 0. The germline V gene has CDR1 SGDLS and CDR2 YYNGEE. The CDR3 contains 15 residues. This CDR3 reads CASSVTSGGAYEQYF. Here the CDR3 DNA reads TGTGCCAGCAGCGTAACTAGCGGGGGGGCCTACGAGCAGTACTTC.

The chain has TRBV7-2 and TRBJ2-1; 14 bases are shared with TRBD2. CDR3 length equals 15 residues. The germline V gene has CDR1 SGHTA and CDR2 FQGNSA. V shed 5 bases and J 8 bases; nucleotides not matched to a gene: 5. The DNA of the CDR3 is TGTGCCAGCAGCCAACCGGGACTAGCGGGGGATGAGCAGTTCTTC. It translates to CASSQPGLAGDEQFF.

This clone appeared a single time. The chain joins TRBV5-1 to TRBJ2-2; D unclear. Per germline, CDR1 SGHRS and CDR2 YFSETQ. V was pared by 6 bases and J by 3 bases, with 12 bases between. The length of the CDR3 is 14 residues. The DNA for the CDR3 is TGCGCCAGCAACCTCGGGCTCGACACCGGGGAGCTGTTTTTT. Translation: CASNLGLDTGELFF.

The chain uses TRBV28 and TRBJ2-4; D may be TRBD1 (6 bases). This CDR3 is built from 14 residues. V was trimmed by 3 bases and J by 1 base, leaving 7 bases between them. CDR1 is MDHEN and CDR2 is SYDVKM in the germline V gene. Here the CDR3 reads CASSFQGAKNIQYF. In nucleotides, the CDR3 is TGTGCCAGCAGTTTTCAGGGGGCCAAAAACATTCAGTACTTC.

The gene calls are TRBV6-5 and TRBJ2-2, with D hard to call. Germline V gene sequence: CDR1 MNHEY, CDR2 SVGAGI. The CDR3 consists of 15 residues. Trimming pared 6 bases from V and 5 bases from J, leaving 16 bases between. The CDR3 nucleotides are TGTGCCAGCAGACATACCCACGACGGGACCGGGGAGCTGTTTTTT. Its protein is CASRHTHDGTGELFF.

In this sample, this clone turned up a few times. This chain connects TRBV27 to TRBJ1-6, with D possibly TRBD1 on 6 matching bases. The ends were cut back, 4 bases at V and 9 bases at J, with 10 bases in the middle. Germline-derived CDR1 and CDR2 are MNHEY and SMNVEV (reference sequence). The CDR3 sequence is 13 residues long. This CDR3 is CASSYTGFSPLHF. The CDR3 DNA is TGTGCCAGCAGTTACACAGGGTTTTCACCCCTCCACTTT.

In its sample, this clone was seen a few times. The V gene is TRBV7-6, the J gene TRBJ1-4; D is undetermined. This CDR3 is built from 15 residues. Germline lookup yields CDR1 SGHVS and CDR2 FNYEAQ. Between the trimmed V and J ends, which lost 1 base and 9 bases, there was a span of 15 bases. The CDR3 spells CASSLDDRPTQKLFF. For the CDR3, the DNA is TGTGCCAGCAGCTTAGACGACCGACCGACTCAAAAACTGTTTTTT.

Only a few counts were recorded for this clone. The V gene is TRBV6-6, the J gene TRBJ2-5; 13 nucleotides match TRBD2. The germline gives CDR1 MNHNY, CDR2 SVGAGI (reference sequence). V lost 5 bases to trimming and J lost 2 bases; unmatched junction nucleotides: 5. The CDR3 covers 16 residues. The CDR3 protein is CASSPGTSGKQETQYF. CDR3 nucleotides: TGTGCCAGCAGTCCCGGGACTAGCGGGAAACAAGAGACCCAGTACTTC.

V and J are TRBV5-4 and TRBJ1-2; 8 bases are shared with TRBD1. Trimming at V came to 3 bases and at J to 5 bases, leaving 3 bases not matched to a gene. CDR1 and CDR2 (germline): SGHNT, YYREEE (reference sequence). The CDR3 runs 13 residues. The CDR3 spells CASSSDRDYGYTF. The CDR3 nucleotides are TGTGCCAGCAGCTCGGACAGGGATTATGGCTACACCTTC.

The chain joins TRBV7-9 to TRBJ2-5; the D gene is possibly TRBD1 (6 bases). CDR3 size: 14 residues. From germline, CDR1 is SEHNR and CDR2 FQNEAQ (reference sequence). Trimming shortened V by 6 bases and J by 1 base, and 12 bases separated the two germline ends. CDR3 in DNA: TGTGCCAGCAGACATACAGGGTCCCAAGAGACCCAGTACTTC. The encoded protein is CASRHTGSQETQYF.

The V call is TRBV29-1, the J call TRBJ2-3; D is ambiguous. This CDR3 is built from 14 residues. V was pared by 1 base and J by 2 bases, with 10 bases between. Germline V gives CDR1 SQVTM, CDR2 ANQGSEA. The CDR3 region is CSVEGSGSTDTQYF. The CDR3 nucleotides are TGCAGCGTTGAAGGTTCCGGGTCCACAGATACGCAGTATTTT.

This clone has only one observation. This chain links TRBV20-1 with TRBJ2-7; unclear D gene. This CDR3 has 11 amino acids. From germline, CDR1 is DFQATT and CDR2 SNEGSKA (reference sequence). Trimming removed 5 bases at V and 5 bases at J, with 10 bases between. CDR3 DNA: TGCAGTGCTGCCCGAAGGGACGAGCAGTACTTC. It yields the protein CSAARRDEQYF.

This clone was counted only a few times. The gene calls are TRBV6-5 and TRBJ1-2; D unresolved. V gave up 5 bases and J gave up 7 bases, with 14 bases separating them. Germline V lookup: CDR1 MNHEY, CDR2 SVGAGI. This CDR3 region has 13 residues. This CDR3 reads CASSLHMRAGYTF. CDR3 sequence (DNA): TGTGCCAGCAGTCTCCATATGAGGGCTGGCTACACCTTC.

In DNA, the CDR3 is TGTGCCAGCAGCCAAGGGCAGAACACTGAAGCTTTCTTT. It translates to CASSQGQNTEAFF. J is TRBJ1-1 and V is TRBV4-2; D not certain. The CDR3 is made up of 13 amino acids. The germline V and J ends were trimmed by 1 base and 1 base, with 4 bases remaining between them. Germline V lookup: CDR1 LGHNA, CDR2 YNFKEQ.

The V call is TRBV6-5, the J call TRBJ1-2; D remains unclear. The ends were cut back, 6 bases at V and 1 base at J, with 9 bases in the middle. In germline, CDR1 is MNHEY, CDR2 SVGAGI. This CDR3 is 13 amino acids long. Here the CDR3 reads CASRGNNNYGYTF. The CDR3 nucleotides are TGTGCCAGCAGGGGTAACAATAACTATGGCTACACCTTC.

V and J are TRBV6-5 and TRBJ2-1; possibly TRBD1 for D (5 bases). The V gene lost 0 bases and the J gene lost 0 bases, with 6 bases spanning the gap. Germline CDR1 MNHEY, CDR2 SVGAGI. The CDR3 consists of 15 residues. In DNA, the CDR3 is TGTGCCAGCAGTTACTCGCAGGGCTCCTACAATGAGCAGTTCTTC. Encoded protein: CASSYSQGSYNEQFF.

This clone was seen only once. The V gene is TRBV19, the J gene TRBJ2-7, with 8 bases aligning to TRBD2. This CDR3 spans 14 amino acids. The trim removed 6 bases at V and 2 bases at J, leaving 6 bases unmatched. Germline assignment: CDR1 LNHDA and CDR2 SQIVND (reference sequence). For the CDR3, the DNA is TGTGCCAGTAGGAGAACTAGCGGAACCTACGAGCAGTACTTC. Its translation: CASRRTSGTYEQYF.

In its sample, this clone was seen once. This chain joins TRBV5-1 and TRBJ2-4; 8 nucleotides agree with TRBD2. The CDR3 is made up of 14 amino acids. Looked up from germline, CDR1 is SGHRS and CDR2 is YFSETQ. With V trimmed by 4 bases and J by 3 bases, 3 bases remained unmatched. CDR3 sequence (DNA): TGCGCCAGCAGCCGGGGGGGCGGCAAAAACATTCAGTACTTC. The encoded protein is CASSRGGGKNIQYF. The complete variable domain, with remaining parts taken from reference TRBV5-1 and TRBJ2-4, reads KAGVTQTPRYLIKTRGQQVTLSCSPISGHRSVSWYQQTPGQGLQFLFEYFSETQRNKGNFPGRFSGRQFSNSRSEMNVSTLELGDSALYLCASSRGGGKNIQYFGAGTRLSVL.

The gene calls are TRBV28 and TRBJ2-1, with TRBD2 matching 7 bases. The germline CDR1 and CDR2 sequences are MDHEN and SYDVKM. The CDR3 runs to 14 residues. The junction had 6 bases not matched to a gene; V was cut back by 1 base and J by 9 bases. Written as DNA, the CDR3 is TGTGCCAGCAGTTTATCGGGGGGACGCTCTGAGCAGTTCTTC. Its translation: CASSLSGGRSEQFF.